This T cell receptor beta chain originates from a study of T cell responses to AZD1222 COVID-19 vaccine. Germline CDR1 and CDR2: KGHDR and SFDVKD. Trimming stripped 9 bases from V and 0 bases from J, with 10 bases between. There are 13 residues in the CDR3. Repertoires were generated with immunoSEQ multiplex PCR, while TCRdb's copy carries only in-frame clones and drops some. The sample gives more than 150,000 clones, approximately 94% of which show up once; about 0.6% is in the top ten. Sequenced here: peripheral blood, sampled on day 0 of AZD1222 vaccination. This sequence originates from an adult in good health. The chain has TRBV24-1 and TRBJ1-1, with D maybe TRBD1 (6 bases). CDR3: CATQQGLNTEAFF. In DNA form, the CDR3 reads TGTGCCACCCAACAGGGTTTGAACACTGAAGCTTTCTTT.